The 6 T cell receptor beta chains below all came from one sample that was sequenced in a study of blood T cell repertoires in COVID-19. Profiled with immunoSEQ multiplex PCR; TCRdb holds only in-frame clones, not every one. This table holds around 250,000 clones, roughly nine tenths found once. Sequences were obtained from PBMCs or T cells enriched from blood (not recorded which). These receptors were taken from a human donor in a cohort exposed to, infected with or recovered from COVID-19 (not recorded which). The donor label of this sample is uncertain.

In DNA, the CDR3 is TGTGCCAGCAGCGCGAGACAGGACAAGACCTACGAGCAGTACTTC. It specifies CASSARQDKTYEQYF. V and J are TRBV9 and TRBJ2-7, with TRBD1 as a possible D gene (6 bases). CDR3 length: 15 amino acids. From germline, CDR1 is SGDLS and CDR2 YYNGEE. V was clipped by 3 bases and J by 2 bases, with 15 bases between them.

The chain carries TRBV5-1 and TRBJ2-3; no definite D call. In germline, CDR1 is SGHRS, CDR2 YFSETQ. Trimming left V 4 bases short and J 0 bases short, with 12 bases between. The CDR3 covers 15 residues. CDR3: CASSPIATSTDTQYF. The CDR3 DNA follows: TGCGCCAGCAGCCCCATAGCTACGAGCACAGATACGCAGTATTTT.

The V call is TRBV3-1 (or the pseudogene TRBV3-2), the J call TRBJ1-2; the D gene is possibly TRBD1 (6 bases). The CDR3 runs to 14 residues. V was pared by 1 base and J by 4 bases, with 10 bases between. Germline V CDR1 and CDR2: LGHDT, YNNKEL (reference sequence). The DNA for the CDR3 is TGTGCCAGCAGCCAAGGGCCAGGGGCCTATGGCTACACCTTC. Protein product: CASSQGPGAYGYTF.

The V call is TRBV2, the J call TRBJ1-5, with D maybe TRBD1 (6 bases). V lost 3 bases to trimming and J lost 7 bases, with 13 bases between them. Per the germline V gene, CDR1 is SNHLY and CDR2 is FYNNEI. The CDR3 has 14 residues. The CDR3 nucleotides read TGTGCCAGCAGTGACCGAGGGGGACGGCAGCCCCAGCATTTT. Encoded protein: CASSDRGGRQPQHF.

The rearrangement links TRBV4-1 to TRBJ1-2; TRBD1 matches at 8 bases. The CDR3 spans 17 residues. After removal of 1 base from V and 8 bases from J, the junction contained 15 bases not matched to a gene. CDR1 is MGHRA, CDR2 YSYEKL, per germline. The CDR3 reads CASSQGQGPPGLGGYTF. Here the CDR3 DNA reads TGCGCCAGCAGCCAAGGACAGGGGCCTCCAGGTTTGGGAGGCTACACCTTC.

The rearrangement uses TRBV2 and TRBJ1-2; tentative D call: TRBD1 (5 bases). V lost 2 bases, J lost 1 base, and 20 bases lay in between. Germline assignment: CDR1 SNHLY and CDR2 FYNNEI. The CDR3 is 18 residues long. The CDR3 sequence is CASSEIIGDFNFNYGYTF. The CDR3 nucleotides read TGTGCCAGCAGTGAAATTATCGGGGACTTCAACTTTAACTATGGCTACACCTTC.